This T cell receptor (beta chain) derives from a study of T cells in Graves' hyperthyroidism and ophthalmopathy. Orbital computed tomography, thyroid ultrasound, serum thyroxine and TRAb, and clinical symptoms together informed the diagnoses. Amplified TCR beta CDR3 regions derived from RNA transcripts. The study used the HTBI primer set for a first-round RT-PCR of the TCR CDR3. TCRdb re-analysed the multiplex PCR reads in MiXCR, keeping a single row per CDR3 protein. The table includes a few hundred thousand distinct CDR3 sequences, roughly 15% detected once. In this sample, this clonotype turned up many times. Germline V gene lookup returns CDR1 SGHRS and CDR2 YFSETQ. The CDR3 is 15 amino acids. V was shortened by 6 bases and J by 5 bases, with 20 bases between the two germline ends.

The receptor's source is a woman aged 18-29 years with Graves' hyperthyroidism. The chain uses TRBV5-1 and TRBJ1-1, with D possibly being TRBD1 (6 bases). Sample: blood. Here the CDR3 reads CASNPGGSGETEAFF. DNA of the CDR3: TGCGCCAGCAACCCGGGGGGGTCAGGGGAAACTGAAGCTTTCTTT.